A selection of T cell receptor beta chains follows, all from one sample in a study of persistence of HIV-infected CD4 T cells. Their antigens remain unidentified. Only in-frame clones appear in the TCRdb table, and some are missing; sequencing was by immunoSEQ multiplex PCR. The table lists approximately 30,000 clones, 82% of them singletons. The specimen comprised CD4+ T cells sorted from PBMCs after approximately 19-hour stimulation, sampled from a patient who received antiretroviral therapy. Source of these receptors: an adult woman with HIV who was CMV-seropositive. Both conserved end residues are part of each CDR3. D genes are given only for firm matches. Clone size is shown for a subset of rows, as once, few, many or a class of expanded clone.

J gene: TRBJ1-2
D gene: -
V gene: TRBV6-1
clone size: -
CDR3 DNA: TGTGCCAGCAGTGAAAGGAGAAACTATGGCTACACCTTC
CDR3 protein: CASSERRNYGYTF

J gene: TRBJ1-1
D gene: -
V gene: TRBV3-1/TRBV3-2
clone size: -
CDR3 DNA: TGTGCCAGCAGCCAAGAGCCGGGGTCCGGGCCACCTGAAGCTTTCTTT
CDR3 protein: CASSQEPGSGPPEAFF

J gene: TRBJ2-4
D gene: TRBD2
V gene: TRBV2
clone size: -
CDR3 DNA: TGTGCCAGCACTAACCCACCGGGAGGGGCAGCCAAAAACATTCAGTACTTC
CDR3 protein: CASTNPPGGAAKNIQYF

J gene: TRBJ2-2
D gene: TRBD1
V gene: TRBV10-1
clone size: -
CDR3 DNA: TGCGCCAGCAGTGAGGTCAGGACAGGGCGAACCGGGGAGCTGTTTTTT
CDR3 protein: CASSEVRTGRTGELFF

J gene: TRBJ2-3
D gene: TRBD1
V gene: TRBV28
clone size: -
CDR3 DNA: TGTGCCAGCAGTCGCTTGAGGGACAGCACTAGCACAGATACGCAGTATTTT
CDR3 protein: CASSRLRDSTSTDTQYF

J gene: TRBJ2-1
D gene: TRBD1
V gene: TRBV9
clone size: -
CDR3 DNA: TGTGCCAGCAGCGTAGGGGGACAGGGAACCTACAATGAGCAGTTCTTC
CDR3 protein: CASSVGGQGTYNEQFF

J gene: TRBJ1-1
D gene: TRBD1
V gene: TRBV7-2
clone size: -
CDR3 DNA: TGTGCCAGCCGGGGGACAGGGGAGACTGAAGCTTTCTTT
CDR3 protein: CASRGTGETEAFF

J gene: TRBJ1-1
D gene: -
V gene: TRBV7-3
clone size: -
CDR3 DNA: TGTGCCAGCAGCCCCTCCGGGGGGAGGGTTGAAGCTTTCTTT
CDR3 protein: CASSPSGGRVEAFF

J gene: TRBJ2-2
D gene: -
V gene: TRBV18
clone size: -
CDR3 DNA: TGTGCCAGCTCACCACCCGGCGGAATAAACACCGGGGAGCTGTTTTTT
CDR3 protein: CASSPPGGINTGELFF

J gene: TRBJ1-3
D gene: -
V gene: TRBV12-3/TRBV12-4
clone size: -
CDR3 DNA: TGTGCCAGCAGTTTACGACAGAGGAACACCATATATTTT
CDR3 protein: CASSLRQRNTIYF

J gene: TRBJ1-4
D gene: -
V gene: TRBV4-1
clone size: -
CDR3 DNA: TGCGCCAGCAGCCAAGAAGTTGGAAAACTGTTTTTT
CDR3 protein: CASSQEVGKLFF

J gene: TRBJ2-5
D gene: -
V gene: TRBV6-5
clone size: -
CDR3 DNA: TGTGCCAGCAGTTACGCCCCAGGGGGAGGACAAGAGACCCAGTACTTC
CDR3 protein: CASSYAPGGGQETQYF

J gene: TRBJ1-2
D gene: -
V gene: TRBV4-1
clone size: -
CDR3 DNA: TGCGCCAGCAGCCAAGAGACAGGCTGGGAAGGCTACACCTTC
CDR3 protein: CASSQETGWEGYTF

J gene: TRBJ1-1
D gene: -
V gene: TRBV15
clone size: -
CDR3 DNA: TGTGCCACCAGCAGAGAATCCCGCACTGAAGCTTTCTTT
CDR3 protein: CATSRESRTEAFF

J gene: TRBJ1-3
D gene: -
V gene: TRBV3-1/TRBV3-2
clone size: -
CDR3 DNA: TGTGCCAGCAGCCCTGGGACGGGACGCTCTGGAAACACCATATATTTT
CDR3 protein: CASSPGTGRSGNTIYF

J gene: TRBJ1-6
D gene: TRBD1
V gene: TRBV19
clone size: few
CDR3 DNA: TGTGCCAGTAAGGGACAGCTTAATTCACCCCTCCACTTT
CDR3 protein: CASKGQLNSPLHF

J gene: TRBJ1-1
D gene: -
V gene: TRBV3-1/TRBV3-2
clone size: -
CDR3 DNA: TGTGCCAGCAGCCAAGATCTCTCGGTGGGAGGGCGGAACACTGAAGCTTTCTTT
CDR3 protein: CASSQDLSVGGRNTEAFF

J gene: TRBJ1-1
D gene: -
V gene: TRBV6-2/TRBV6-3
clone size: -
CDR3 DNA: TGTGCCAGCACCCCCCAGACAGGGAACACTGAAGCTTTCTTT
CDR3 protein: CASTPQTGNTEAFF

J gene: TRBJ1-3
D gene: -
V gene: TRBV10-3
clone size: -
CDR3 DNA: TGTGCCATCAGTGGGGACGGAGGGGTCGGCGGAAACACCATATATTTT
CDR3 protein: CAISGDGGVGGNTIYF

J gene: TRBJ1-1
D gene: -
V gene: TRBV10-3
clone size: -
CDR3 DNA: TGTGCCATCCGGTGGGATACAAATTTGAACACTGAAGCTTTCTTT
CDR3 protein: CAIRWDTNLNTEAFF

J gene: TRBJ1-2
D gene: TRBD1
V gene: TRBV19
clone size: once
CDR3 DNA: TGTGCCAGTAGTATAGATCCGCCGTCTGGGACAGGGAGTTCCAATGGCTACACCTTC
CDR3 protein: CASSIDPPSGTGSSNGYTF

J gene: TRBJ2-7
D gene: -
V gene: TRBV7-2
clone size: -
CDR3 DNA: TGTGCCAGCACCGACCCGGGGAGAGGGGGGCGCGTCAACGAGCAGTACTTC
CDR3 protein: CASTDPGRGGRVNEQYF

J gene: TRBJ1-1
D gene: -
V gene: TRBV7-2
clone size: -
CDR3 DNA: TGTGCCAGCAGCTCCAGGGCAATAAACACTGAAGCTTTCTTT
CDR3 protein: CASSSRAINTEAFF

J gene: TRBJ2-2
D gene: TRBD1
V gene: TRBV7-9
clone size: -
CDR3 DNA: TGTGCCAGCAGCTCCGACAGGGTATTAGGCGGGGAGCTGTTTTTT
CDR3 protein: CASSSDRVLGGELFF

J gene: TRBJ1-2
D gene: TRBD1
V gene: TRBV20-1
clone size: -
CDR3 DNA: TGCAGTGCTAGTCCTACCGGGACAGGCCGACTCTATGGCTACACCTTC
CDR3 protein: CSASPTGTGRLYGYTF

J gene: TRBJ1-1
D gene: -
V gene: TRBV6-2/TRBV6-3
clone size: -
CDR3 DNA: TGTGCCAGCAGTTACGTGTCGGAGACTGAAGCTTTCTTT
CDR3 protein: CASSYVSETEAFF

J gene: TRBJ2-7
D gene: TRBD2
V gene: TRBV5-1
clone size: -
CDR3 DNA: TGCGCCAGCAGCCCCGGGGGGGGAGGGTCCTACGAGCAGTACTTC
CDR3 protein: CASSPGGGGSYEQYF

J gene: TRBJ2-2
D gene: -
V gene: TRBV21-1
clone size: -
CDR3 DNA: TGTGCCAGCAGCAAAGCTGGAGGGACCGGGGAGCTGTTTTTT
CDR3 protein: CASSKAGGTGELFF

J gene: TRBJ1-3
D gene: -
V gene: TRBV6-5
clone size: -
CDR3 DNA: TGTGCCAGCTCTGGGGGGTACACCATATATTTT
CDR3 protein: CASSGGYTIYF

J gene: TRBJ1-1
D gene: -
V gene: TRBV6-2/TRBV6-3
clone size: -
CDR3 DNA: TGTGCCAGCAGTTACGAGAGGGGTAGGGGTTTGCAGAACACTGAAGCTTTCTTT
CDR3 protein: CASSYERGRGLQNTEAFF

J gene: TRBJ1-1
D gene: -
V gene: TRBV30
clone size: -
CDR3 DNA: TGTGCCTGGGCCCGGATAGAAGCTTTCTTT
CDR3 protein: CAWARIEAFF

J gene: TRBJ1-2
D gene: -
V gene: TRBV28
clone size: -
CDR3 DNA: TGTGCCAGCATCCCGGGACTGGGGGGGCATGGCTACACCTTC
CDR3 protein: CASIPGLGGHGYTF

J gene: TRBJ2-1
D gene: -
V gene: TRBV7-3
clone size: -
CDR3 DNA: TGTGCCAGCAGCTTACAATCATCGTCTAGTCCCACCTCCTACAATGAGCAGTTCTTC
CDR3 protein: CASSLQSSSSPTSYNEQFF

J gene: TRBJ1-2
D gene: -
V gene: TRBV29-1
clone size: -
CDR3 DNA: TGCAGCGTTGACAACCCAGGCTATGGCCACACCTTC
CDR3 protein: CSVDNPGYGHTF

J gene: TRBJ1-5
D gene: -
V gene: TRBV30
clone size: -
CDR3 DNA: TGTGCCTGGAGTGTAGGGAGCAATCAGCCCCAGCATTTT
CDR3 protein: CAWSVGSNQPQHF

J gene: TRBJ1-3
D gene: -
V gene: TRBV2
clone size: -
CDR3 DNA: TGTGCCAGCGATCAGAGCTCTGGAAACACCATATATTTT
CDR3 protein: CASDQSSGNTIYF

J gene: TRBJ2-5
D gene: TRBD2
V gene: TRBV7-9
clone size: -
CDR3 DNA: TGTGCCAGCAGCTTTCGACTAGCGCGACAAGAGACCCAGTACTTC
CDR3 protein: CASSFRLARQETQYF

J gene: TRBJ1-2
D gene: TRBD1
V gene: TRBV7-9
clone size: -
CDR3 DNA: TGTGCCAGCACCCCACAGGGGGCGGTTGGCTATGGCTACACCTTC
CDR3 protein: CASTPQGAVGYGYTF

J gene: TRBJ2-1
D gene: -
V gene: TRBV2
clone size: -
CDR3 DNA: TGTGCCATCCCGGGCAGGGGCCCCTACAATGAGCAGTTCTTC
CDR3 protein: CAIPGRGPYNEQFF

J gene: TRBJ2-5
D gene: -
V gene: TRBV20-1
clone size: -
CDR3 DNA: TGCAGTGCTAGTTCTGTTTCTGAGACCCAGTACTTC
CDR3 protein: CSASSVSETQYF

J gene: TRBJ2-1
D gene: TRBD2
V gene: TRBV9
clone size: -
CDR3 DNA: TGTGCCAGCAGCGTAGTAGCGGGAGGCTACAATGAGCAGTTCTTC
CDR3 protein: CASSVVAGGYNEQFF

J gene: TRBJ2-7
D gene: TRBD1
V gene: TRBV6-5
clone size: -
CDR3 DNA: TGCCTAAAACCGGGACAGGGTTGTGGGGCCGAGCAGTACTTC
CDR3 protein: CLKPGQGCGAEQYF

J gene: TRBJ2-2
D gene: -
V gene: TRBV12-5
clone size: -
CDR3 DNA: TGTGCTAGTGGTTTGGCCCCCAGCCCCGGGGAGCTGTTTTTT
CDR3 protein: CASGLAPSPGELFF

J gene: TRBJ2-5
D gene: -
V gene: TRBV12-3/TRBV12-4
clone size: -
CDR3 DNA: TGTGCCAGCAGTCGGGGAGAGACCCAGTACTTC
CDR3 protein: CASSRGETQYF

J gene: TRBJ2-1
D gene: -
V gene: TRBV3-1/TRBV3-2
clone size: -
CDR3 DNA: TGTGCCAGCAGCCAAGAGTATACGGGCATTAGGAACAATGAGCAGTTCTTC
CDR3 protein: CASSQEYTGIRNNEQFF

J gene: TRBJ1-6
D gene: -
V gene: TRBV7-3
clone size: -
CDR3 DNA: TGTGCCAGCAGCTTAACCCCAGGGTTGAATTCACCCCTCCACTTT
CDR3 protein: CASSLTPGLNSPLHF

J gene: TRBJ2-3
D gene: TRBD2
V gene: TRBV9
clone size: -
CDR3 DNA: TGTGCCAGCAGCGTAGGCCCGCGACTAGCGGGTGTAACAGATACGCAGTATTTT
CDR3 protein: CASSVGPRLAGVTDTQYF

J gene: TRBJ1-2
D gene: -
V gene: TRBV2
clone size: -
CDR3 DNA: TGTGCCAGCAGAGTTGGGGATCTGGAGGGCTACACCTTC
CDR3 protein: CASRVGDLEGYTF

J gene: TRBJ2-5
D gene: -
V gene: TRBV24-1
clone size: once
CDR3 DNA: TGTGCCACCAGTGATGACAGGATCGGGGAGACCCAGTACTTC
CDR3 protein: CATSDDRIGETQYF

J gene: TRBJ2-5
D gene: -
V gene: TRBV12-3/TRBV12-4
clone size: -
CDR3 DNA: TGTGCCAGCAGCACAGAGACCCAGTACTTC
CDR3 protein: CASSTETQYF

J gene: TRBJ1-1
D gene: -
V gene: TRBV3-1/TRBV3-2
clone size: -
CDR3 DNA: TGTGCCAGCAGCATATACGACAGAATGAACACTGAAGCTTTCTTT
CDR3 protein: CASSIYDRMNTEAFF

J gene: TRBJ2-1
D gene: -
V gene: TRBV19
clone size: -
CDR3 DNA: TGTGCCAGTAGAGGGGGGTCCTACAATGAGCAGTTCTTC
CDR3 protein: CASRGGSYNEQFF

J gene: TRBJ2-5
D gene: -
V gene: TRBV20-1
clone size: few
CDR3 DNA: TGCAGTGCTACGAGGGTGGAGACCCAGTACTTC
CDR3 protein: CSATRVETQYF

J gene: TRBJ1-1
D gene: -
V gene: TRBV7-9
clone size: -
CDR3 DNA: TGTGCCAGCAGCAGGGACACTGAAGCTTTCTTT
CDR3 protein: CASSRDTEAFF

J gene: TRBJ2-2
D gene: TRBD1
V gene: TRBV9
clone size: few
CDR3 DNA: TGTGCCAGCAGCGCCGCTACAGGGGGGAACGGGGAGCTGTTTTTT
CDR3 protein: CASSAATGGNGELFF